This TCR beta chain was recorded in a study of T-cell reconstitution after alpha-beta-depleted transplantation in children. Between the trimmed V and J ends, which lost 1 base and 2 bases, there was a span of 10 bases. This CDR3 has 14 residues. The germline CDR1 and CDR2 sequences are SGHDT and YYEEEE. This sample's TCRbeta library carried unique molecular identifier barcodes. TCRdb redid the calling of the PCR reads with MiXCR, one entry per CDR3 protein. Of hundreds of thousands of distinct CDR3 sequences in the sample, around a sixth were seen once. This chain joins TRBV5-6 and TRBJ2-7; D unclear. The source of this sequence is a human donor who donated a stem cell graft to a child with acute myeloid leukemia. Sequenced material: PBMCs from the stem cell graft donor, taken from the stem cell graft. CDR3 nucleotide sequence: TGTGCCAGCAGCTTGATGCTTACCGCCTACGAGCAGTACTTC. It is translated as CASSLMLTAYEQYF. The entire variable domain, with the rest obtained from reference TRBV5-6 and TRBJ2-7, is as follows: DAGVTQSPTHLIKTRGQQVTLRCSPKSGHDTVSWYQQALGQGPQFIFQYYEEEERQRGNFPDRFSGHQFPNYSSELNVNALLLGDSALYLCASSLMLTAYEQYFGPGTRLTVT.